The clone carrying this TCR beta chain was counted many times. The data originate from a study of blood T cell repertoires in COVID-19. Study context: Researchers got acute and convalescent COVID-19 samples from the United States, Italy and Spain. T cells, B-cell-depleted T cells, or PBMCs supplied cDNA or gDNA.

The CDR3 totals 17 residues. The authors' processing: From reference gene primer amplification, estimates of nucleated cell counts were derived. Produced via immunoSEQ multiplex PCR; TCRdb's table is partial and in-frame only. Clonal size and the V and J genes are those of that table, whereas D and trimming came from the DNA. This sample has approximately 140,000 clones, with roughly 90% found just once. Sequencing was performed on peripheral blood. This chain links TRBV21-1 with TRBJ2-4; TRBD2 is the table's D call and was not checked against the DNA. TRBV21-1 is described as a pseudogene. This TCR derives from a man aged 50 to 59 with active or convalescent COVID-19. This chain's CDR3 is CASSGPRWEGRKNIQYF. In nucleotides, the CDR3 is TGTGCCAGCAGCGGTCCCAGGTGGGAGGGCCGCAAAAACATTCAGTACTTC.